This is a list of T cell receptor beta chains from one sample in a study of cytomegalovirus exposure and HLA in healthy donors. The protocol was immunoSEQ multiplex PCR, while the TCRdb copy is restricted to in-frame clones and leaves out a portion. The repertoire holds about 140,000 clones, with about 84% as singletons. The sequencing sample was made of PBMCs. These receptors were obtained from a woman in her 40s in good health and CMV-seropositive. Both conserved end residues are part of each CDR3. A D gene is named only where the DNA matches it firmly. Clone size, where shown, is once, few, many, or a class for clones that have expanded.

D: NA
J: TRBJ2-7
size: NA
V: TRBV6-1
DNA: TGTGCCAGCAGTGGGACAGACAGGAAGCCACCCTACGAGCAGTACTTC
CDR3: CASSGTDRKPPYEQYF

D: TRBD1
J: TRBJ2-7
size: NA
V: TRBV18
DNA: TGTGCCAGCTCACCCGCTCCGGGACAGGTCGACGAGCAGTACTTC
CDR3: CASSPAPGQVDEQYF

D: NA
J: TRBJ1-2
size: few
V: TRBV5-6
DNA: TGTGCCAGCAGCGAAGCGAGTGGCTACACCTTC
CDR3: CASSEASGYTF

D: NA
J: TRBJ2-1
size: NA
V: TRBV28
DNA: TGTGCCAGCAGTTTGGGAACTAGTTCCTACAATGAGCAGTTCTTC
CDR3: CASSLGTSSYNEQFF

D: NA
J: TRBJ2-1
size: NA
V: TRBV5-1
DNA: TGCGCCAGCTCGACACGGACAGACAATGAGCAGTTCTTC
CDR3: CASSTRTDNEQFF

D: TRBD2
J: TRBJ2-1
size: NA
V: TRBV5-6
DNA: TGTGCCAGCAGCTTGGGGGGGAGGGTTGAGCAGTTCTTC
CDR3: CASSLGGRVEQFF

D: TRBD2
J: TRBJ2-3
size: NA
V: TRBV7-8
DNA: TGTGCCAGCAGCCCGCTAGCGGGAGGAGATACGCAGTATTTT
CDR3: CASSPLAGGDTQYF

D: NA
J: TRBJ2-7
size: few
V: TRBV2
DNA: TGTGCCAGCAGTGAATTTCTGGAGCAGTACTTC
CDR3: CASSEFLEQYF

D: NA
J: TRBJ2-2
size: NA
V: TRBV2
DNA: TGTGCCAGCACCTGGCAGGGCCGCACCGGGGAGCTGTTTTTT
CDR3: CASTWQGRTGELFF

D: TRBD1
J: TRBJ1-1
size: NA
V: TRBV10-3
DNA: TGTGCCATCAGTGAGCCCGGACAGGGTGAACTTGAAGCTTTCTTT
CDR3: CAISEPGQGELEAFF

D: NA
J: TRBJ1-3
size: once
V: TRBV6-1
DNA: TGTGCCAGCAGTGAAGCCAGCTCTGGAAACACCATATATTTT
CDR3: CASSEASSGNTIYF

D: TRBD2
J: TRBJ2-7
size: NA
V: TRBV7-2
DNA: TGTGCCAGCAGCCCCCTAGCGGGGCCGTTGGACTTC
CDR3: CASSPLAGPLDF

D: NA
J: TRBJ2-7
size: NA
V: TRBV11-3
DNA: TGTGCCAGCAGCGGCCAACCCGAAGAGCAGTACTTC
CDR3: CASSGQPEEQYF

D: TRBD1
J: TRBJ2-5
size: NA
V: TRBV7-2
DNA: TGTGCCAGCACCGACCCGACAGGGACAGAGACCCAGTACTTC
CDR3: CASTDPTGTETQYF

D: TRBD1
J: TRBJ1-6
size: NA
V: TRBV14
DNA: TGTGCCAGCAGCTTCCGGGACAGGGGGTTTTCACCCCTCCACTTT
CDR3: CASSFRDRGFSPLHF

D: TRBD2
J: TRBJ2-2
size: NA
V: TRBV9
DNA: TGTGCCAGCAGCCCCGCGACTAGCGGGAGGAGGACCGGGGAGCTGTTTTTT
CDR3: CASSPATSGRRTGELFF

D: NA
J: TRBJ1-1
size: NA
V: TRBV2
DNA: TGTGCCAGCTTCGTCCGGACTGAAGCTTTCTTT
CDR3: CASFVRTEAFF

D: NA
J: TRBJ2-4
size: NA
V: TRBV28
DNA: TGTGCCAGCAGTCAGGGGGCCAAAAACATTCAGTACTTC
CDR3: CASSQGAKNIQYF

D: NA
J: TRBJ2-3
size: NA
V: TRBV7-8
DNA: TGTGCCAGCAGCTTAGTCGGGAGACTCACAGATACGCAGTATTTT
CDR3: CASSLVGRLTDTQYF

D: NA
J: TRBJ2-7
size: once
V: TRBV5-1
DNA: TGCGCCAGCAGCCCAGGGATCTCGCGGGGCGAGCAGTACTTC
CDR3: CASSPGISRGEQYF

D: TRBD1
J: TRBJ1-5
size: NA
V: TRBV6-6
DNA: TGTGCCAGCAGTGCCGGACAGGGGGGCAATCAGCCCCAGCATTTT
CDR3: CASSAGQGGNQPQHF

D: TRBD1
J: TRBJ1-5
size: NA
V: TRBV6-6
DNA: TGTGCCAGCAGTTATCCTCCGGGACAGCGCAATCAGCCCCAGCATTTT
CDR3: CASSYPPGQRNQPQHF

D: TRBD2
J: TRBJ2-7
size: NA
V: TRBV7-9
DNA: TGTGCCAGCAGCAGGCCCGGGAGGGGGTCGGTCGAGCAGTACTTC
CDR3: CASSRPGRGSVEQYF

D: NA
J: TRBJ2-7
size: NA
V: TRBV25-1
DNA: TGTGCCAGCGAGGGCCTCCTATACGAGCAGTACTTC
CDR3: CASEGLLYEQYF

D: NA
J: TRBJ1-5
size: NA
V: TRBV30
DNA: TGTGCCTGGGCCTTTGGGGGGGCCAGCAATCAGCCCCAGCATTTT
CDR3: CAWAFGGASNQPQHF

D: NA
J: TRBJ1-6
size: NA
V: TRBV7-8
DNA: TGTGCCAGCAGCTTACCCCCCGGGACACAAAATAATTCACCCCTCCACTTT
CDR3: CASSLPPGTQNNSPLHF

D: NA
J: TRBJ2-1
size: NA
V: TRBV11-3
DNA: TGTGCCAGCAGCTTTACCGCACTTTATTACAATGAGCAGTTCTTC
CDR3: CASSFTALYYNEQFF

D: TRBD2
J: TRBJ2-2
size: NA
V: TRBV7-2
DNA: TGTGCCAGCAGCCCCCATAGCGGGAGAAGGGAGCTGTTTTTT
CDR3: CASSPHSGRRELFF

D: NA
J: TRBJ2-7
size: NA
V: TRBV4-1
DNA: TGCGCCAGCAGCCAGAGACAGGAATACGAGCAGTACTTC
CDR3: CASSQRQEYEQYF

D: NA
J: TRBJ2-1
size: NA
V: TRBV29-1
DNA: TGCAGCGTTGGGGTGACTCTCCTCGACAATGAGCAGTTCTTC
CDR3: CSVGVTLLDNEQFF

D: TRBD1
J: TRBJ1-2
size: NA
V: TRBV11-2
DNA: TGTGCCAGCAGCCATGGGACAGGGGATCCCTATGGCTACACCTTC
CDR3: CASSHGTGDPYGYTF

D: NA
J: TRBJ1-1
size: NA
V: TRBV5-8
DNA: TGTGCCAGCAGCTTCGGGGGGCAGGAAACTGAAGCTTTCTTT
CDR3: CASSFGGQETEAFF

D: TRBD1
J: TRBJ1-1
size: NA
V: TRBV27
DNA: TGTGCCAGCAGTCTAAAGACAGGGTGGACTGAAGCTTTCTTT
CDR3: CASSLKTGWTEAFF

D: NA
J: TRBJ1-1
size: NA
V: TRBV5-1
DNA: TGCGCCAGCAGCTTGGAAGCGAACACTGAAGCTTTCTTT
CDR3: CASSLEANTEAFF

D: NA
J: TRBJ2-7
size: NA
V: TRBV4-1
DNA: TGCGCCAGCAGCCCTGTCGGTGGCGAGCAGTACTTC
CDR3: CASSPVGGEQYF

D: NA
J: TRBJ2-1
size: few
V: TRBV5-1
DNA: TGCGCCAGCAGCTTGGAACTGGCGGCTAGTGTGGGTAGTGAGCAGTTCTTC
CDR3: CASSLELAASVGSEQFF

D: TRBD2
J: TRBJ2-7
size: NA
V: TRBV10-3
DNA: TGTGCCTCCGGGACTAGCGGGGGAGTGGGCGAGCAGTACTTC
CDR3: CASGTSGGVGEQYF

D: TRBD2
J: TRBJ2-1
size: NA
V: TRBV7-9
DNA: TGTGCCAGCAGCCAAGTTAGCGGGACTAAGCAGTTCTTC
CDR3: CASSQVSGTKQFF

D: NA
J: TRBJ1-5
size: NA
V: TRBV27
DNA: TGTGCCAGCAGTCAACAGCATAATCAGCCCCAGCATTTT
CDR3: CASSQQHNQPQHF

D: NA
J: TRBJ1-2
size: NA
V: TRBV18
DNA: TGTGCCAGCTCACCCTTTGGAGAGATATATGGCTACACCTTC
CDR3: CASSPFGEIYGYTF